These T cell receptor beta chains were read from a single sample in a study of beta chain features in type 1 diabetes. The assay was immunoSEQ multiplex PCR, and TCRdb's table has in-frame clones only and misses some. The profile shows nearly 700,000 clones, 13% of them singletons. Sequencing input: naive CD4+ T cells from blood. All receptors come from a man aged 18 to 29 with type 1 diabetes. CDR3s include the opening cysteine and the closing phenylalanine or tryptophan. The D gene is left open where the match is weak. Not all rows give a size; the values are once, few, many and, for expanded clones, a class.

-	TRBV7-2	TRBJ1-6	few	CASSLQPGSVTNSPLHF	TGTGCCAGCAGCTTGCAGCCGGGGTCGGTAACTAATTCACCCCTCCACTTT
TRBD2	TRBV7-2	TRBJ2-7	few	CASSLAGAGLAGLYEQYF	TGTGCCAGCAGCTTAGCGGGTGCGGGACTAGCGGGGCTTTACGAGCAGTACTTC
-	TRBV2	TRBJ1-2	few	CASGAALFNYGYTF	TGTGCCAGCGGGGCAGCGCTTTTTAACTATGGCTACACCTTC
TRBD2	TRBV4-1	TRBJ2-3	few	CASSQDRASGGAGADTQYF	TGCGCCAGCAGCCAAGATCGAGCTAGCGGGGGGGCCGGGGCAGATACGCAGTATTTT
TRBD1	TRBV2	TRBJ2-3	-	CASSPGTGTQYF	TGTGCCAGCAGCCCCGGGACAGGGACACAGTATTTT
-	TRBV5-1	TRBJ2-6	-	CASSLDGQSSGANVLTF	TGCGCCAGCAGCTTGGACGGACAGTCCTCTGGGGCCAACGTCCTGACTTTC
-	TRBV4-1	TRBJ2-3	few	CASSQPLADTQYF	TGCGCCAGCAGCCAGCCACTGGCAGATACGCAGTATTTT
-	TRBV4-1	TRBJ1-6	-	CASSRGEGVGNSPLHF	TGCGCCAGCAGCCGCGGGGAGGGAGTGGGTAATTCACCCCTCCACTTT
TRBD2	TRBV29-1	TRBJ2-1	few	CSVVPLAGGLEQFF	TGCAGCGTTGTGCCACTAGCGGGGGGACTGGAGCAGTTCTTC
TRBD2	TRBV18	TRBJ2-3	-	CASSPRTSGGNTDTQYF	TGTGCCAGCTCACCCCGGACTAGCGGGGGCAACACAGATACGCAGTATTTT
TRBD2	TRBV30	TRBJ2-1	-	CATGLAGGLDDEQFF	TGTGCCACGGGGCTAGCGGGGGGGCTTGATGATGAGCAGTTCTTC
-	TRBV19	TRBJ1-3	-	CASSIDFQGLAAGNTIYF	TGTGCCAGTAGTATAGATTTCCAAGGACTTGCTGCTGGAAACACCATATATTTT
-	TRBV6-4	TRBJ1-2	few	CASRRTGGYGYTF	TGTGCCAGCAGGAGAACAGGAGGCTATGGCTACACCTTC
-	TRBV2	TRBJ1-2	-	CASSELQELTGYTF	TGTGCCAGCAGTGAATTACAGGAGCTTACCGGCTACACCTTC
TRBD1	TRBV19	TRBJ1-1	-	CARTGYNEAFF	TGTGCCAGGACAGGGTATAATGAAGCTTTCTTT
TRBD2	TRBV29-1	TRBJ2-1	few	CSVEGSGGANNEQFF	TGCAGCGTTGAGGGTAGCGGGGGGGCAAACAATGAGCAGTTCTTC
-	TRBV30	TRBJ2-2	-	CAWSVPGADTGELFF	TGTGCCTGGAGTGTACCCGGGGCGGACACCGGGGAGCTGTTTTTT
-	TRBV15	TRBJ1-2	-	CATSTTGWDYGYTF	TGTGCCACCAGCACCACAGGGTGGGACTATGGCTACACCTTC
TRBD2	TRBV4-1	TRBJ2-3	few	CASSQDGTSGGITDTQYF	TGCGCCAGCAGCCAAGACGGGACTAGCGGGGGGATCACAGATACGCAGTATTTT
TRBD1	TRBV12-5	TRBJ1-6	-	CASGSGQGHSPLHF	TGTGCTAGTGGTTCGGGACAGGGCCATTCACCCCTCCACTTT
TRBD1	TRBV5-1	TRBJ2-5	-	CASRTRMGQNQETQYF	TGCGCCAGCCGGACGCGGATGGGACAGAACCAAGAGACCCAGTACTTC
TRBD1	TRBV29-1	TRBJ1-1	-	CSVGGQGGSTEAFF	TGCAGCGTGGGTGGACAGGGTGGTAGCACTGAAGCTTTCTTT
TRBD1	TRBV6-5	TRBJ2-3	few	CASSYSGGQGTDTQYF	TGTGCCAGCAGTTACTCCGGGGGACAGGGGACAGATACGCAGTATTTT
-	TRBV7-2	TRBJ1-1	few	CASSLGTDSTEAFF	TGTGCCAGCAGCTTAGGGACGGATTCCACTGAAGCTTTCTTT
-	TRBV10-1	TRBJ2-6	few	CAARTGKSGANVLTF	TGCGCCGCAAGGACCGGGAAATCTGGGGCCAACGTCCTGACTTTC
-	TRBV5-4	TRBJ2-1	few	CASSLDGNSYNEQFF	TGTGCCAGCAGCCTAGACGGAAACTCCTACAATGAGCAGTTCTTC
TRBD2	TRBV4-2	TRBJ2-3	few	CASSQSASGFTDTQYF	TGTGCCAGCAGCCAGAGTGCTAGCGGCTTCACAGATACGCAGTATTTT
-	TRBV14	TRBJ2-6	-	CASSPTGANVLTF	TGTGCCAGCAGCCCGACTGGGGCCAACGTCCTGACTTTC
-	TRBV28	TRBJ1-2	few	CASGQGGYTF	TGTGCCAGCGGGCAGGGGGGCTACACCTTC
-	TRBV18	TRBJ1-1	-	CASSPMVGLGGEVTEAFF	TGTGCCAGCTCACCAATGGTGGGACTCGGAGGAGAGGTAACTGAAGCTTTCTTT
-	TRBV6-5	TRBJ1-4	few	CASSYRQANEKLFF	TGTGCCAGCAGTTACAGACAGGCTAATGAAAAACTGTTTTTT
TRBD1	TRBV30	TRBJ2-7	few	CAWSGQGDDEQYF	TGTGCCTGGAGCGGACAGGGAGATGACGAGCAGTACTTC
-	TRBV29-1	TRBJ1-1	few	CSVEEGRGNTEAFF	TGCAGCGTTGAAGAAGGACGGGGAAACACTGAAGCTTTCTTT
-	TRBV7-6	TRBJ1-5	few	CASSSPNQPQHF	TGTGCCAGCAGCTCTCCTAATCAGCCCCAGCATTTT
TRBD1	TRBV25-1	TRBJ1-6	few	CASSEFGQGLVSPLHF	TGTGCCAGCAGTGAATTTGGACAGGGCTTAGTCTCACCCCTCCACTTT
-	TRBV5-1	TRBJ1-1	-	CASRRLPNTEAFF	TGCGCCAGCAGAAGGCTGCCGAACACTGAAGCTTTCTTT
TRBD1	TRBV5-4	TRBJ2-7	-	CASGRGQPPLEQYF	TGTGCCAGCGGAAGGGGACAGCCCCCCCTCGAGCAGTACTTC
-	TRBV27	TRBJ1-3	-	CASSLKGSSGNTIYF	TGTGCCAGCAGTTTAAAGGGGTCTTCCGGAAACACCATATATTTT
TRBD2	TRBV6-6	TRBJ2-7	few	CASSRPGAGGLDEQYF	TGTGCCAGCAGTCGCCCCGGGGCGGGGGGACTCGACGAGCAGTACTTC
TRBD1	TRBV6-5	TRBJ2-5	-	CASSYRWTGRSETQYF	TGTGCCAGCAGTTACAGGTGGACAGGTCGGTCGGAGACCCAGTACTTC
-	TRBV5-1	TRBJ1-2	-	CASSLPTIYGYTF	TGCGCCAGCAGCTTGCCTACAATCTATGGCTACACCTTC
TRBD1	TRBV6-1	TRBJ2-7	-	CASSSGQVYEQYF	TGTGCCAGCTCCTCGGGACAGGTCTACGAGCAGTACTTC
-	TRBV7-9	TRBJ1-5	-	CASCRGNQPQHF	TGTGCCAGCTGCCGGGGCAATCAGCCCCAGCATTTT
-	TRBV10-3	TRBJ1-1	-	CAITPRGPWADTEAFF	TGTGCCATTACCCCTAGGGGCCCCTGGGCGGACACTGAAGCTTTCTTT
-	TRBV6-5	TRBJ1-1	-	CASSERGYEAFF	TGTGCCAGCAGTGAACGGGGATACGAAGCTTTCTTT
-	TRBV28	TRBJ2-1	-	CASSPPRDGYNEQFF	TGTGCCAGCAGTCCACCAAGGGACGGTTACAATGAGCAGTTCTTC
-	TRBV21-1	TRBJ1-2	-	CASSKAPTGFDGYTF	TGTGCCAGCAGCAAAGCCCCAACAGGGTTTGATGGCTACACCTTC
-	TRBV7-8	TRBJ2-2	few	CASSLNTAANTGELFF	TGTGCCAGCAGCCTAAACACGGCAGCGAACACCGGGGAGCTGTTTTTT
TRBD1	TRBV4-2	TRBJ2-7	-	CASSQARGTGPSYEQYF	TGTGCCAGCAGCCAGGCCCGGGGGACAGGACCCTCCTACGAGCAGTACTTC
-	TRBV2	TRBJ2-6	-	CASSERMEDSGANVLTF	TGTGCCAGCAGTGAACGGATGGAGGACTCTGGGGCCAACGTCCTGACTTTC
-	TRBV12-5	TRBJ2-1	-	CASGLGQTGTYNEQFF	TGTGCTAGTGGTTTGGGACAGACAGGCACCTACAATGAGCAGTTCTTC
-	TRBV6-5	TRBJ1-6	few	CASSPPGSPNSPLHF	TGTGCCAGCAGTCCTCCGGGATCTCCTAATTCACCCCTCCACTTT
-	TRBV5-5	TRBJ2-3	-	CASSLQGSSTDTQYF	TGTGCCAGCAGCTTGCAGGGGTCTAGCACAGATACGCAGTATTTT
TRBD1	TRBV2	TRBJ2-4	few	CASSQQGAVKNIQYF	TGTGCCAGCAGTCAACAGGGGGCCGTCAAAAACATTCAGTACTTC
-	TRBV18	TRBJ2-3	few	CASSPPGLETDTQYF	TGTGCCAGCTCACCACCGGGGCTTGAGACAGATACGCAGTATTTT
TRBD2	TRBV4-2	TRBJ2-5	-	CASSQGGKGGSQETQYF	TGTGCCAGCAGCCAAGGGGGGAAGGGAGGGTCTCAAGAGACCCAGTACTTC
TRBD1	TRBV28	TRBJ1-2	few	CASRQGQGGSYGYTF	TGTGCCAGCAGACAGGGACAGGGAGGGTCCTATGGCTACACCTTC
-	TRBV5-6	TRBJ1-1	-	CASSVRGRYTEAFF	TGTGCCAGCAGCGTCCGGGGTAGGTACACTGAAGCTTTCTTT
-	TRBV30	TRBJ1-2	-	CAWGGAYGYTF	TGTGCCTGGGGAGGAGCTTATGGCTACACCTTC